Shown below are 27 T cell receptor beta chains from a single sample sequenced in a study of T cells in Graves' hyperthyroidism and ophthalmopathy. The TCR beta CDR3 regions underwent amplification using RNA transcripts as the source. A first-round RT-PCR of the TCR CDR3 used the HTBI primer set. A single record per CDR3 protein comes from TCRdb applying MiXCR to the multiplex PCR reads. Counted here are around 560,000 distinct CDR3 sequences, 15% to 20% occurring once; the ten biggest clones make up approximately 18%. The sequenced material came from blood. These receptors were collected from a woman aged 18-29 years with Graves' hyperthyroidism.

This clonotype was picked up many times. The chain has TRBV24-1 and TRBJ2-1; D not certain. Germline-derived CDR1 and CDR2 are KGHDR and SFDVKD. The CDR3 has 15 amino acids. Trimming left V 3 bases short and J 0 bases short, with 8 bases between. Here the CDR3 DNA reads TGTGCCACCAGTGATCCAGCTGGCTCCTACAATGAGCAGTTCTTC. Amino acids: CATSDPAGSYNEQFF.

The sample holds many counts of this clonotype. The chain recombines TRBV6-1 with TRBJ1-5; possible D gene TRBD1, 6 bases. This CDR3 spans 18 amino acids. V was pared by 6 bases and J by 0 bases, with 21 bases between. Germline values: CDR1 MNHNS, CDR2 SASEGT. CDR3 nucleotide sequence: TGTGCCAGCAGGGTAATGGTTTGGACAGACCCTAGCAATCAGCCCCAGCATTTT. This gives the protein CASRVMVWTDPSNQPQHF.

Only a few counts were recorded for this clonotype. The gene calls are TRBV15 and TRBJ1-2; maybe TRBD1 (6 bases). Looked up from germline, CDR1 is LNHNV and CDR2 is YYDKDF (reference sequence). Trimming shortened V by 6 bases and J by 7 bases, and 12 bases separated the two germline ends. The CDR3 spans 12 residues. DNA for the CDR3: TGTGCCACCAGGTGGGGGGCTTCTGGCTACACCTTC. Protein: CATRWGASGYTF.

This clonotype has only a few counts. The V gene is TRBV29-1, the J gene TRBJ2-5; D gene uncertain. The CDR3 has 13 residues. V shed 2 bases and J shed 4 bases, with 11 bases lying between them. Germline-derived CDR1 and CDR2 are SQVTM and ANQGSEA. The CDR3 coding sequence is TGCAGCGTTGAACCCCACCGAGGAGAGACCCAGTACTTC. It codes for CSVEPHRGETQYF.

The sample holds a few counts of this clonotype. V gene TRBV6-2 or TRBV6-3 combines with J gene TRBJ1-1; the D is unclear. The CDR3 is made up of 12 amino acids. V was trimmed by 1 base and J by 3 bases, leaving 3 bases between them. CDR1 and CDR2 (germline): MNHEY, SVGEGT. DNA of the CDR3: TGTGCCAGCAGTTACTACGACACTGAAGCTTTCTTT. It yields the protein CASSYYDTEAFF.

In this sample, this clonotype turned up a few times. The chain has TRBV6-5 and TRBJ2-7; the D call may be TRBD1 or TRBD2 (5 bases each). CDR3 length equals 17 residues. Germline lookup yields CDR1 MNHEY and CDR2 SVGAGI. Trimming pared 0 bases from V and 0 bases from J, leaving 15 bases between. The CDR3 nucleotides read TGTGCCAGCAGTTACTCGAGAACTTGGGGGTACTCCTACGAGCAGTACTTC. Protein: CASSYSRTWGYSYEQYF.

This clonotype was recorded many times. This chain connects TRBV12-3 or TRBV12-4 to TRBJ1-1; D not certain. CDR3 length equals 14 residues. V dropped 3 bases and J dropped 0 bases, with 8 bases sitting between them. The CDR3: CASSFLQMNTEAFF. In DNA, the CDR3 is TGTGCCAGCAGTTTCTTGCAGATGAACACTGAAGCTTTCTTT.

In nucleotides, the CDR3 is TGTGCCATCAGTGAGTCGGGAGCGGGAGGGCCGTGGAAGACCCAGTACTTC. Its protein is CAISESGAGGPWKTQYF. The rearrangement links TRBV10-3 to TRBJ2-5, with TRBD2 matching 10 bases. CDR3 length equals 17 residues. J was trimmed by 6 bases and V by 0 bases; bases with no gene match: 10. Per the germline V gene, CDR1 is ENHRY and CDR2 is SYGVKD.

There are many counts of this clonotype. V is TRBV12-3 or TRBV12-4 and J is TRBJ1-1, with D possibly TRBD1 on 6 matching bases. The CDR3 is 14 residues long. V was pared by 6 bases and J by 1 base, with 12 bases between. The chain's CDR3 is CASSHTGANTEAFF. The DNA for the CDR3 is TGTGCCAGCAGCCATACGGGGGCGAACACTGAAGCTTTCTTT.

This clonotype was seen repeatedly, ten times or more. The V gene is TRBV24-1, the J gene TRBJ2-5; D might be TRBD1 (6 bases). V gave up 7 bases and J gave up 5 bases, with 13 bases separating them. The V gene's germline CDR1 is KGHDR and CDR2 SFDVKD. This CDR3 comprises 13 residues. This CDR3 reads CATSRPGHETQYF. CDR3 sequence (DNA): TGTGCCACCAGCCGTCCGGGACACGAGACCCAGTACTTC.

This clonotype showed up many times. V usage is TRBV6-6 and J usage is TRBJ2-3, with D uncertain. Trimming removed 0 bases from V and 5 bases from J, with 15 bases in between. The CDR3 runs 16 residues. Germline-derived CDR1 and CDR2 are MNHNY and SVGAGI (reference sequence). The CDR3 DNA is TGTGCCAGCAGTTACTCGTCCCTCGACATTGGAGATACGCAGTATTTT. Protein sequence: CASSYSSLDIGDTQYF.

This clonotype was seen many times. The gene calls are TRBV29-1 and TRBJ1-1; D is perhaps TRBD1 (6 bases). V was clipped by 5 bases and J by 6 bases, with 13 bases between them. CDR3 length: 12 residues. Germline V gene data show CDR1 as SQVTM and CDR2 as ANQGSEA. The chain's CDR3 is CSVQVGGAEAFF. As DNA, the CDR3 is TGCAGCGTTCAGGTCGGGGGCGCTGAAGCTTTCTTT. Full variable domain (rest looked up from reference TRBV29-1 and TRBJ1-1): SAVISQKPSRDICQRGTSLTIQCQVDSQVTMMFWYRQQPGQSLTLIATANQGSEATYESGFVIDKFPISRPNLTFSTLTVSNMSPEDSSIYLCSVQVGGAEAFFGQGTRLTVV.

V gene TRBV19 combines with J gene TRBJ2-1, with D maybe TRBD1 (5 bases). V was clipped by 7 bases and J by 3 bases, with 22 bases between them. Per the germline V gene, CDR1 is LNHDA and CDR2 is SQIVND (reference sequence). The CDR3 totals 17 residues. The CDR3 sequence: CASMPPGWGADYNEQFF. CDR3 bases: TGTGCCAGTATGCCCCCCGGTTGGGGCGCAGACTACAATGAGCAGTTCTTC.

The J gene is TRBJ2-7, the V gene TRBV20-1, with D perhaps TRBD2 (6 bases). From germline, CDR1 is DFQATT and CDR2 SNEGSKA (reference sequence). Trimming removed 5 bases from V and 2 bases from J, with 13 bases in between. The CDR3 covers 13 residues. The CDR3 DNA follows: TGCAGTGCTGGGGGACTCGGAACCTACGAGCAGTACTTC. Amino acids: CSAGGLGTYEQYF.

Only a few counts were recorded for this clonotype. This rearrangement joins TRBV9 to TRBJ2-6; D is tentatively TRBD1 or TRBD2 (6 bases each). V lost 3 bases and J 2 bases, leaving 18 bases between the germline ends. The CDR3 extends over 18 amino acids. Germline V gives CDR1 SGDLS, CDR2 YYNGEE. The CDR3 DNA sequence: TGTGCCAGCAGCGCAGGCCCAACAGGGACTGCTGGGGCCAACGTCCTGACTTTC. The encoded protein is CASSAGPTGTAGANVLTF.

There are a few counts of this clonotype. In nucleotides, the CDR3 is TGCGCCAGCAGTCGGCTAGCGGGGTCCACCGGGGAGCTGTTTTTT. Translating it yields CASSRLAGSTGELFF. The V call is TRBV10-1, the J call TRBJ2-2; 9 bases match TRBD2. With 5 bases clipped from V and 4 bases from J, the junction kept 5 bases outside the gene matches. This CDR3 has 15 residues. CDR1 is WNHNN, CDR2 SYGVQD, per germline (reference sequence).

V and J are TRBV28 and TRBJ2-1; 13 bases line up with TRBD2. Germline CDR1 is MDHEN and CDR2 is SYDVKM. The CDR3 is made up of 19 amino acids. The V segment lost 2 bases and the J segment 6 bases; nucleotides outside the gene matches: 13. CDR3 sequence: CASSLTLMTGLAGSNEQFF. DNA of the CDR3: TGTGCCAGCAGTTTAACACTTATGACGGGACTAGCGGGATCCAATGAGCAGTTCTTC.

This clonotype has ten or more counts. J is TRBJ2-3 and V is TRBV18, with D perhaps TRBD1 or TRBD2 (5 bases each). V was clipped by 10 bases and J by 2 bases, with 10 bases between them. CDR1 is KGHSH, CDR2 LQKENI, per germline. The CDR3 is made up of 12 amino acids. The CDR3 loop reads CATGDLTDTQYF. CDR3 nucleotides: TGTGCCACCGGGGACCTCACAGATACGCAGTATTTT.

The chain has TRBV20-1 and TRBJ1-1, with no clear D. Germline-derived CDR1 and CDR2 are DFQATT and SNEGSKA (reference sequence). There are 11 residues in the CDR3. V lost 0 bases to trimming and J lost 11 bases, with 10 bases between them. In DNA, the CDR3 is TGCAGTGCTAGAGATCGGGTTGGCGCTTTCTTT. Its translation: CSARDRVGAFF.

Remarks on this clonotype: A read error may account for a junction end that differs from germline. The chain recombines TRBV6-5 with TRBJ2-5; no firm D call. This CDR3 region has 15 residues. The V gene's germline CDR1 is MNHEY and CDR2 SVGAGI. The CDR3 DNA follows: TGTGCCGGCAGTTACTCGTCCCGCTCCCAAGAGACCCAGTACTTC. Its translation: CAGSYSSRSQETQYF.

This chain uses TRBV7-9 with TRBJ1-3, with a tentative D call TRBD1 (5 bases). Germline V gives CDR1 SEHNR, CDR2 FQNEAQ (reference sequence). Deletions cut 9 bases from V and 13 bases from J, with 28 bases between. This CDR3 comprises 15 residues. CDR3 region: CASPTLLWSEGVIYF. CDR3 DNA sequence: TGTGCCAGTCCGACATTACTCTGGAGTGAAGGGGTAATATATTTT.

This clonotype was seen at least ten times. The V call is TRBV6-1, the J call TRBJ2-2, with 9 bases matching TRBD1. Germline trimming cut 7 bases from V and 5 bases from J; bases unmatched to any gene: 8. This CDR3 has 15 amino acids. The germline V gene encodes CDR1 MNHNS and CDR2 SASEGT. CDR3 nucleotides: TGTGCCAGCAAACCACAGGGGGCAGGGACCGGGGAGCTGTTTTTT. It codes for CASKPQGAGTGELFF.

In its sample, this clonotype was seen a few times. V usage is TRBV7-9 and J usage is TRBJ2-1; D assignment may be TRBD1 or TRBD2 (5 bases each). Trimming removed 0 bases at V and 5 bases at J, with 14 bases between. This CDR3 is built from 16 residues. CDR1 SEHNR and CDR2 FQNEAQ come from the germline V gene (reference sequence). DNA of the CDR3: TGTGCCAGCAGCTTAGCCTCAGGGACCGTAAACAATGAGCAGTTCTTC. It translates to CASSLASGTVNNEQFF. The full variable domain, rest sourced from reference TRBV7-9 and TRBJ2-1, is DTGVSQNPRHKITKRGQNVTFRCDPISEHNRLYWYRQTLGQGPEFLTYFQNEAQLEKSRLLSDRFSAERPKGSFSTLEIQRTEQGDSAMYLCASSLASGTVNNEQFFGPGTRLTVL.

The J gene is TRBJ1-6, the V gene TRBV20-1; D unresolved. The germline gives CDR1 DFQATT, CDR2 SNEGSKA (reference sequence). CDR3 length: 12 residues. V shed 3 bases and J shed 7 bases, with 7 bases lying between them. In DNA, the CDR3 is TGCAGTGCTAGGGGCATAAATTCACCCCTCCACTTT. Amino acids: CSARGINSPLHF.

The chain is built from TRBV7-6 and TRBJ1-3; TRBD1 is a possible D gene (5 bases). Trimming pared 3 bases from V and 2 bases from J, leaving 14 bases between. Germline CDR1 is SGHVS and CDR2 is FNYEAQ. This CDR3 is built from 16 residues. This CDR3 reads CASSFSRGGAGNTIYF. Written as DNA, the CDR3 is TGTGCCAGCAGCTTTTCCCGGGGCGGCGCTGGAAACACCATATATTTT.

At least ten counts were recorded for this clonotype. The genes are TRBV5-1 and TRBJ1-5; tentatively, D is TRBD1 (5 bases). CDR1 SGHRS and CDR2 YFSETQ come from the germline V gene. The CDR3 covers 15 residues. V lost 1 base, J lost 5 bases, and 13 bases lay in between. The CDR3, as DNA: TGCGCCAGCAGCTTGACCCCAGGGCCGGATCAGCCCCAGCATTTT. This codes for CASSLTPGPDQPQHF.

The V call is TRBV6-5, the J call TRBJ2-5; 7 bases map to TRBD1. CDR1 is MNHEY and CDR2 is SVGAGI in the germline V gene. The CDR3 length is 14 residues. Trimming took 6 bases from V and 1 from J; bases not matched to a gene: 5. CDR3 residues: CASRLDRAQETQYF. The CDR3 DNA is TGTGCCAGCAGACTCGACAGGGCCCAAGAGACCCAGTACTTC.